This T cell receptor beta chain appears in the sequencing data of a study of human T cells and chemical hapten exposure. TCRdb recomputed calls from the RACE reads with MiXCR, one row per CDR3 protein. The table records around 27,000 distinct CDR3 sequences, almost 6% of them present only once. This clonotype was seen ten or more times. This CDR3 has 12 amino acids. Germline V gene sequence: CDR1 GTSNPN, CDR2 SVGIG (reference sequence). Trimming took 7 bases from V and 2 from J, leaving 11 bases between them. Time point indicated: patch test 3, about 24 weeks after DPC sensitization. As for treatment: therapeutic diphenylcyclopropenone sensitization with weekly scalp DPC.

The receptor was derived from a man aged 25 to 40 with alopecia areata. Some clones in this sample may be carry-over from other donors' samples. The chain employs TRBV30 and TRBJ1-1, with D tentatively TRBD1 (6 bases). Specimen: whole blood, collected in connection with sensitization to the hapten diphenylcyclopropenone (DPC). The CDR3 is CALKGDNTEAFF. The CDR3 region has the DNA TGTGCCTTAAAGGGGGATAACACTGAAGCTTTCTTT.